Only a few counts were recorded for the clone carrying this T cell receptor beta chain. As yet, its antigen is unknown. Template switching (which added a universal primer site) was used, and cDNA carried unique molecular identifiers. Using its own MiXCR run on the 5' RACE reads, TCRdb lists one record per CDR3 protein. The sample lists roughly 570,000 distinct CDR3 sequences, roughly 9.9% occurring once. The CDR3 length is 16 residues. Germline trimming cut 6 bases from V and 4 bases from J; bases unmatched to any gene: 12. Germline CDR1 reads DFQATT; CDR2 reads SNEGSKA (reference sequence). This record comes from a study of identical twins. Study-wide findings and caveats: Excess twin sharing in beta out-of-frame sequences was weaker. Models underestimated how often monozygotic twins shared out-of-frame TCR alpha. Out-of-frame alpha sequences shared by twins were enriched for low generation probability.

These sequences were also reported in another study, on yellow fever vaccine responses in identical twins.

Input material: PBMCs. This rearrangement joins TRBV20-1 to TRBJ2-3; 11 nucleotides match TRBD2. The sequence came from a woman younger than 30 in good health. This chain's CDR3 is CSADKLAGVFSDTQYF. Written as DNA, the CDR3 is TGCAGTGCAGATAAACTAGCGGGAGTTTTCTCAGATACGCAGTATTTT.